These 10 T cell receptor beta chains share one sample of origin, sequenced in a study of cytomegalovirus exposure and HLA in healthy donors. The PCR had 60 Vbeta and 13 Jbeta primers. Assay used: immunoSEQ multiplex PCR; TCRdb lists only in-frame clones, some missing. The sample contains 250,000 or so clones, roughly 91% of which appear only once. The specimen was PBMCs. The receptors stem from a girl under 10 years old in good health and CMV-seronegative.

This CDR3 is CASRPGQGNEKLFF. CDR3 DNA sequence: TGTGCCAGCAGGCCGGGACAGGGGAATGAAAAACTGTTTTTT. The chain links TRBV6-6 to TRBJ1-4, with 10 positions matching TRBD1. V trimming: 6 bases; J trimming: 5 bases; junction bases outside the gene matches: 3. CDR1 MNHNY and CDR2 SVGAGI come from the germline V gene (reference sequence). The CDR3 spans 14 residues.

This rearrangement joins TRBV5-4 to TRBJ2-1; 7 positions match TRBD2. The germline V gene encodes CDR1 SGHNT and CDR2 YYREEE (reference sequence). The length of the CDR3 is 16 residues. Germline trimming cut 4 bases from V and 0 bases from J; bases unmatched to any gene: 7. The CDR3: CASSPGVAGSYNEQFF. In DNA, the CDR3 is TGTGCCAGCAGCCCTGGGGTAGCGGGCTCCTACAATGAGCAGTTCTTC. Full variable domain (remainder filled in from reference TRBV5-4 and TRBJ2-1): ETGVTQSPTHLIKTRGQQVTLRCSSQSGHNTVSWYQQALGQGPQFIFQYYREEENGRGNFPPRFSGLQFPNYSSELNVNALELDDSALYLCASSPGVAGSYNEQFFGPGTRLTVL.

This rearrangement joins TRBV7-3 to TRBJ1-3, with D maybe TRBD1 (6 bases). V lost 6 bases to trimming and J lost 5 bases, with 14 bases between them. The germline V gene encodes CDR1 SGHTA and CDR2 FQGTGA. The CDR3 consists of 14 residues. CDR3 coding DNA: TGTGCCAGCAGTTTGGGGGGGCAGAGAAACACCATATATTTT. Translation: CASSLGGQRNTIYF.

This chain uses TRBV28 with TRBJ1-6; weak D call: TRBD1 (5 bases). This CDR3 comprises 12 residues. V dropped 1 base and J dropped 13 bases, with 8 bases sitting between them. Per germline, CDR1 MDHEN and CDR2 SYDVKM. The CDR3 region is CASSLYGGPLHF. In nucleotides, the CDR3 is TGTGCCAGCAGTTTATACGGGGGGCCCCTCCACTTT.

The chain couples TRBV13 to TRBJ2-4, with 9 bases lining up with TRBD1. Germline V gene data show CDR1 as PRHDT and CDR2 as FYEKMQ (reference sequence). V shed 0 bases and J 8 bases; nucleotides not matched to a gene: 5. The CDR3 runs to 15 residues. As DNA, the CDR3 is TGTGCCAGCAGCTTAGGCGGGACAGGGCAGGACATTCAGTACTTC. Amino acids: CASSLGGTGQDIQYF.

The J gene is TRBJ2-5, the V gene TRBV9, with a tentative D call TRBD2 (6 bases). The CDR3 is 15 amino acids. The germline CDR1 and CDR2 sequences are SGDLS and YYNGEE. With 0 bases removed from V and 2 bases from J, the gap between germline ends came to 11 bases. The CDR3 coding sequence is TGTGCCAGCAGCGTAGGGTGGGGGACTCAAGAGACCCAGTACTTC. This encodes CASSVGWGTQETQYF.

V usage is TRBV11-2 and J usage is TRBJ2-5; 7 positions agree with TRBD2. Germline V gene lookup returns CDR1 SGHAT and CDR2 FQNNGV. V dropped 3 bases and J dropped 3; count of bases not matched to a gene: 10. The CDR3 covers 16 residues. The DNA of the CDR3 is TGTGCCAGCAGCTTCAACCCGGTGGGGACTAAAGAGACCCAGTACTTC. Translated, it gives CASSFNPVGTKETQYF.

The rearrangement uses TRBV7-9 and TRBJ1-3; D is unresolved. The CDR3 length is 14 residues. Germline lookup yields CDR1 SEHNR and CDR2 FQNEAQ (reference sequence). The V gene lost 4 bases and the J gene lost 4 bases, with 11 bases spanning the gap. The CDR3 DNA is TGTGCCAGCAGCTCTGCCCAGATGGGAAACACCATATATTTT. Amino acid sequence: CASSSAQMGNTIYF.

This chain links TRBV7-6 with TRBJ1-1; tentative D call: TRBD1 (5 bases). Trimming pared 4 bases from V and 0 bases from J, leaving 6 bases between. CDR3 length equals 13 residues. The germline gives CDR1 SGHVS, CDR2 FNYEAQ. CDR3 region: CASSSDMNTEAFF. The CDR3 region has the DNA TGTGCCAGCAGCTCGGACATGAACACTGAAGCTTTCTTT.

This clone was detected only once. The chain has TRBV7-8 and TRBJ1-5; 12 positions agree with TRBD1. The CDR3 is made up of 15 amino acids. Germline CDR1 reads SGHVS; CDR2 reads FQNEAQ. V shed 4 bases and J 7 bases; nucleotides not matched to a gene: 5. CDR3: CASSSGTGGDQPQHF. CDR3 in DNA: TGTGCCAGCAGCTCCGGGACAGGGGGCGACCAGCCCCAGCATTTT.